This TCR beta chain was recorded in a study of blood T cell repertoires in COVID-19. Across the study: The samples span acute and convalescent COVID-19 from the United States, Italy and Spain.

Sequencing used immunoSEQ multiplex PCR; TCRdb keeps in-frame clones, though not all of them. The sample has 150,000 or so clones; around 84% are singletons. The CDR3 has 14 amino acids. Losses at the gene ends were 7 bases for V and 5 bases for J; bases not matched to a gene: 8. Germline loops: CDR1 ENHRY, CDR2 SYGVKD. Cohorts were assigned according to the clinical history that participants reported. The chain employs TRBV10-3 and TRBJ2-1, with 7 positions matching TRBD2. Material for sequencing was PBMCs or T cells enriched from blood (not recorded which). This sequence originates from a woman between 50 and 59 years old who had been exposed to COVID-19. The CDR3 spells CAITRTRSDNEQFF. The DNA for the CDR3 is TGTGCCATCACTAGGACTAGATCTGACAATGAGCAGTTCTTC.